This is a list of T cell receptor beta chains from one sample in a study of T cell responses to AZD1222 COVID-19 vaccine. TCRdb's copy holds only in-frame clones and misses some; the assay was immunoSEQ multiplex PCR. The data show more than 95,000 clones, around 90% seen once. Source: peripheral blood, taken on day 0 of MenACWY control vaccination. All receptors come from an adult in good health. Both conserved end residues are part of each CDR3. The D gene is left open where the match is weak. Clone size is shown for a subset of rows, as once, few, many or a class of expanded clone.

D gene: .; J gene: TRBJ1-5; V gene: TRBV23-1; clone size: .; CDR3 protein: CASSQTAACGGSNQPQHF; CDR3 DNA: TGCGCCAGCAGTCAGACGGCAGCATGTGGGGGTAGCAATCAGCCCCAGCATTTT
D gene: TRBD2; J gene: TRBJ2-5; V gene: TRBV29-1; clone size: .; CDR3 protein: CSGRTSGGMETQYF; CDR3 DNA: TGCAGCGGACGGACTAGCGGGGGGATGGAGACCCAGTACTTC
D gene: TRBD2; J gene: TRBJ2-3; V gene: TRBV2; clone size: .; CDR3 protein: CASRTSGRAKADTQYF; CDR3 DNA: TGTGCCAGCAGGACTAGCGGGAGGGCCAAGGCAGATACGCAGTATTTT
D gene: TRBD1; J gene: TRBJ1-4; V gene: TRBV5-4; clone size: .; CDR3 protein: CASSAPGQGNEKLFF; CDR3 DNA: TGTGCCAGCAGCGCACCGGGACAGGGGAATGAAAAACTGTTTTTT
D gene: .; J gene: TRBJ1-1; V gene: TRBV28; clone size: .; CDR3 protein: CASSLTTGMNTEAFF; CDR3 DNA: TGTGCCAGCAGTTTAACCACAGGGATGAACACTGAAGCTTTCTTT
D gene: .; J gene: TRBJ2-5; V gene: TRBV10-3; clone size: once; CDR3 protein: CAISEAVVGETRYF; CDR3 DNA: TGTGCCATCAGTGAGGCCGTTGTGGGAGAGACCCGGTACTTC
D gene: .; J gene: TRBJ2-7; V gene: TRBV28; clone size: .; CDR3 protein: CASSLNRVRVYEQYF; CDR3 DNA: TGTGCCAGCAGTCTCAATAGGGTCAGGGTGTACGAGCAGTACTTC
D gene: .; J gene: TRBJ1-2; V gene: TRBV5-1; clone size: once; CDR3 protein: CASSLEGRYYGYTF; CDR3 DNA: TGCGCCAGCAGCTTGGAGGGCAGGTACTATGGCTACACCTTC
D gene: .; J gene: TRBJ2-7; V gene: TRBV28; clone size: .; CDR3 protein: CASSQVYEQYF; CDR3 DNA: TGTGCCAGCAGCCAGGTCTACGAGCAGTACTTC
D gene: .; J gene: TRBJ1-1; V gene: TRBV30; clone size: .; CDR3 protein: CAWSVKGRAPTEAFF; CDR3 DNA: TGTGCCTGGAGTGTAAAAGGCAGGGCTCCCACTGAAGCTTTCTTT
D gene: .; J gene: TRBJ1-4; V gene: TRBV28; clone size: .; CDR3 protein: CASSLVLGADDEKLFF; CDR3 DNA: TGTGCCAGCAGTTTAGTCCTCGGGGCCGACGATGAAAAACTGTTTTTT
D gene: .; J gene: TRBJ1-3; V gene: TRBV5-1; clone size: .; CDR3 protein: CASSLEFGTGNTIYF; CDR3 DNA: TGCGCCAGCAGCTTGGAGTTCGGAACTGGAAACACCATATATTTT
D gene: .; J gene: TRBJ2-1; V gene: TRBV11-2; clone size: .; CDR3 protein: CASSHAMSGNNEQFF; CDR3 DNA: TGTGCCAGCAGCCATGCCATGTCGGGGAACAATGAGCAGTTCTTC
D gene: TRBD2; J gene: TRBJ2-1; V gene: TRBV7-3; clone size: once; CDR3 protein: CASSLNPLAGGSYNEQFF; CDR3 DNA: TGTGCCAGCAGCTTAAATCCTCTAGCGGGCGGCTCCTACAATGAGCAGTTCTTC
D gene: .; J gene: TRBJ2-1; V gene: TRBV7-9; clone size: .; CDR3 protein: CASSWDLRGVDEQFF; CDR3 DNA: TGTGCCAGCAGCTGGGACTTACGGGGTGTGGATGAGCAGTTCTTC
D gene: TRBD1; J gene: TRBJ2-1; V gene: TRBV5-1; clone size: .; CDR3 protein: CASSQGQVGYNEQFF; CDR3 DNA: TGCGCCAGCAGCCAAGGACAGGTGGGATACAATGAGCAGTTCTTC
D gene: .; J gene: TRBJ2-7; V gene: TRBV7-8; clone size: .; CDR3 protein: CASSGGTDPLEQYF; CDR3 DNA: TGTGCCAGCAGCGGCGGGACGGATCCTCTCGAGCAGTACTTC
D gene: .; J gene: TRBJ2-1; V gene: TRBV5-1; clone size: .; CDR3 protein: CASSLEDYNEQFF; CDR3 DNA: TGCGCCAGCAGCTTGGAGGACTACAATGAGCAGTTCTTC
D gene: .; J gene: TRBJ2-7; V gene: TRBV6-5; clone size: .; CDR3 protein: CASSYSFLTAYEQYF; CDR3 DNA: TGTGCCAGCAGTTACTCGTTCTTGACGGCCTACGAGCAGTACTTC
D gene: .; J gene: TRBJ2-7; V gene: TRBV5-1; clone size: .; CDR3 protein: CASSLGQEINEQYF; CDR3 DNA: TGCGCCAGCAGCTTGGGACAGGAGATCAACGAGCAGTACTTC
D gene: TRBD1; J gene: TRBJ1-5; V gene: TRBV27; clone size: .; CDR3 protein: CASSFRGTGHQPQHF; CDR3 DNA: TGTGCCAGCAGTTTCCGAGGGACAGGGCATCAGCCCCAGCATTTT
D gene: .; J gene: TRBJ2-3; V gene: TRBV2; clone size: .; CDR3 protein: CASMREQTDTQYF; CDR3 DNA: TGTGCCAGCATGAGGGAACAGACAGATACGCAGTATTTT
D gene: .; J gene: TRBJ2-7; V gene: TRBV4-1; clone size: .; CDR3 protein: CASNPGLLGGEQYF; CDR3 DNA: TGCGCCAGCAACCCGGGACTCTTAGGCGGCGAGCAGTACTTC
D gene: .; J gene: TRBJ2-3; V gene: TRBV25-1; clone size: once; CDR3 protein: CASSQGGGTDTQYF; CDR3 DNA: TGTGCCAGCAGTCAGGGGGGAGGGACAGATACGCAGTATTTT
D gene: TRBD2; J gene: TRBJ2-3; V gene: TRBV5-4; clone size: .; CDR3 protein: CASSLAPKLAGGTDTQYF; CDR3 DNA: TGTGCCAGCAGCTTGGCCCCGAAACTAGCGGGAGGGACAGATACGCAGTATTTT
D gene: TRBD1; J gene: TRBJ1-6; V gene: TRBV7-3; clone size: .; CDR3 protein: CASSDGQGEYSPLHF; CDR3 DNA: TGTGCCAGCAGCGACGGACAGGGGGAATATTCACCCCTCCACTTT
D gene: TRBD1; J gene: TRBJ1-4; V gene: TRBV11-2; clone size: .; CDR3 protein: CASSTDRGRFHEKLFF; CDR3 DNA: TGTGCCAGCAGCACGGACAGGGGCCGGTTTCATGAAAAACTGTTTTTT
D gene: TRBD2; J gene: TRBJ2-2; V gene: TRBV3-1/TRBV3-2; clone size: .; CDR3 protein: CASSQDYPTGGINTGELFF; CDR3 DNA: TGTGCCAGCAGCCAAGATTACCCAACGGGGGGGATTAACACCGGGGAGCTGTTTTTT
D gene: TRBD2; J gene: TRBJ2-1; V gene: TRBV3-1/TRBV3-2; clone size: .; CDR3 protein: CASSQFHASGSSRYNEQFF; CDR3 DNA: TGTGCCAGCAGCCAATTCCATGCTAGCGGGAGTTCACGCTACAATGAGCAGTTCTTC
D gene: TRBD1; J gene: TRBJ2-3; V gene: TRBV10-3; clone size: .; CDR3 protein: CAISYRGGESVGTDTQYF; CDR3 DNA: TGTGCCATCAGCTATAGAGGGGGCGAGTCGGTAGGCACAGATACGCAGTATTTT
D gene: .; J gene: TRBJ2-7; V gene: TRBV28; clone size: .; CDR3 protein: CASSRTGLFVGYEQYF; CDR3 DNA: TGTGCCAGCAGTCGAACCGGACTTTTTGTAGGTTACGAGCAGTACTTC
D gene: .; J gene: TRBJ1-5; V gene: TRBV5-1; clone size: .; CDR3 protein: CASSPKGGNQPQHF; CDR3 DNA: TGCGCCAGCAGCCCGAAGGGGGGCAATCAGCCCCAGCATTTT
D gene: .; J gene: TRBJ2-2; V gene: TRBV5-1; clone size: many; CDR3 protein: CASSFGSYTGELFF; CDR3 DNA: TGCGCCAGCAGCTTCGGCAGTTACACCGGGGAGCTGTTTTTT
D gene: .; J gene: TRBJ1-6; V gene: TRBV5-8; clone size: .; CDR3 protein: CASSRKGNRWNSPLHF; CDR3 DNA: TGTGCCAGCAGCCGCAAGGGGAATCGTTGGAATTCACCCCTCCACTTT
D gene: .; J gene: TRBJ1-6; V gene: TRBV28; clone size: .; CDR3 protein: CASSPLLSPLHF; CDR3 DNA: TGTGCCAGCAGTCCCTTATTGTCCCCCCTCCACTTT
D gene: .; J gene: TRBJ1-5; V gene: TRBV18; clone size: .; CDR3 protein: CASSPPGTMGQPQHF; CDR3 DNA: TGTGCCAGCTCACCACCGGGGACAATGGGTCAGCCCCAGCATTTT
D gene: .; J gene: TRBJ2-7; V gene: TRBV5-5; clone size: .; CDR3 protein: CASSLSGGPYEQYF; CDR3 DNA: TGTGCCAGCAGCTTGTCGGGTGGCCCCTACGAGCAGTACTTC